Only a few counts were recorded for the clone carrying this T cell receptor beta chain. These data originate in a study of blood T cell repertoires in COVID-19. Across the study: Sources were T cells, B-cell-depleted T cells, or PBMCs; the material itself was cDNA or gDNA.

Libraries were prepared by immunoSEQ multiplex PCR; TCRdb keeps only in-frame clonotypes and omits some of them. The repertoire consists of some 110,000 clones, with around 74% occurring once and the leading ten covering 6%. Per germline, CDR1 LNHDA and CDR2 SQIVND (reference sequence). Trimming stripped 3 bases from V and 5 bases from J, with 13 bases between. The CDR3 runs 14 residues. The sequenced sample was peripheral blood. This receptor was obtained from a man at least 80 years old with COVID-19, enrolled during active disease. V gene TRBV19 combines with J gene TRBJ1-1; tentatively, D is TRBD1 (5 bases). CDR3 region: CASSIVGEGTEAFF. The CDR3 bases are TGTGCCAGTAGTATTGTGGGGGAGGGGACTGAAGCTTTCTTT. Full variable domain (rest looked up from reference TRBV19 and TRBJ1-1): DGGITQSPKYLFRKEGQNVTLSCEQNLNHDAMYWYRQDPGQGLRLIYYSQIVNDFQKGDIAEGYSVSREKKESFPLTVTSAQKNPTAFYLCASSIVGEGTEAFFGQGTRLTVV.